At least ten counts were recorded for the clone carrying this T cell receptor (beta chain). Its antigen is currently unknown. This sample was included in a study of Graves' ophthalmopathy and Graves' hyperthyroidism. V was clipped by 4 bases and J by 4 bases, with 5 bases between them. The CDR3 spans 11 residues. Germline CDR1 and CDR2: MNHEY and SVGEGT. Whole-study findings and limits: The blood repertoire also included most expanded thyroid clonotypes above 0.001 frequency. With 70.59% sensitivity and 72.22% specificity, the model predicted ophthalmopathy progression. Using 13 signatures, a model distinguished ophthalmopathy from stable hyperthyroidism, reaching about 90% sensitivity and 81.08% specificity.

Other autoimmune disease, uncontrolled infection, pregnancy and lactation led to exclusion. Transcripts of RNA were the source for amplifying TCR beta CDR3 regions. HTBI-primed RT-PCR formed the first round, and a multiplex PCR formed the second. In TCRdb, the multiplex PCR reads were re-called with MiXCR into one record per CDR3 protein. The table includes 400,000 to 500,000 distinct CDR3 sequences, around a fifth detected once. The receptor's source is a young woman with stable Graves' hyperthyroidism. The chain employs TRBV6-2 or TRBV6-3 and TRBJ2-7; D not resolved. Sequencing was done on a sample of peripheral blood. CDR3 amino acids: CASSFLYEQYF. The CDR3 DNA is TGTGCCAGCAGTTTCCTTTACGAGCAGTACTTC.